This TCR beta chain was observed in a study of early T cells in non-severe SARS-CoV-2 infection. This clonotype occurred a few times. TCRdb fed the 5' RACE reads into MiXCR, producing one record per CDR3 protein. The sample contains some 37,000 distinct CDR3 sequences, approximately 8.9% of which appear only once. This CDR3 contains 15 residues. Germline CDR1 MDHEN, CDR2 SYDVKM. Between the trimmed V and J ends, which lost 6 bases and 1 base, there was a span of 15 bases. The TCR sequence derives from an adult who was a healthcare worker with PCR-confirmed SARS-CoV-2 infection or an uninfected control (not recorded which). Sequencing was carried out using whole blood. This sequence joins TRBV28 and TRBJ1-1; D is uncertain. The CDR3 sequence is CASSLRAPPNTEAFF. The CDR3 nucleotides are TGTGCCAGCAGCCTAAGGGCACCTCCGAACACTGAAGCTTTCTTT.